The rows below give T cell receptor beta chains drawn from one sample of a study of blood T cell repertoires in COVID-19. TCRdb's table, derived via immunoSEQ multiplex PCR, lists solely in-frame clones and lacks some. The sample shows hundreds of thousands of clones, around 91% of them seen only once. What was sequenced was peripheral blood. These receptors were collected from a woman under 30 who had recovered from COVID-19. Both conserved end residues are part of each CDR3. The D gene is left open where the match is weak. Some rows mark clone size as missing; the rest say once, few, many or name a class of expanded clone.

>TRBJ2-5|-|TRBD2|TRBV7-9
TGTGCCAGCAGCTTAGCGAGGACCGGGACTAGCGACCAAGAGACCCAGTACTTC
CASSLARTGTSDQETQYF
>TRBJ1-2|-|TRBD1|TRBV6-5
TGTGCCAGCAGTCAACGGGGACAGGGGGCCGATGGCTACACCTTC
CASSQRGQGADGYTF
>TRBJ1-1|-|-|TRBV21-1
TGTGCCAGCAGCAAAAAAAGGGACAGGATATTCACTGAAGCTTTCTTT
CASSKKRDRIFTEAFF
>TRBJ2-2|-|TRBD1|TRBV7-6
TGTGCCAGCAGCCCGCCTCGACAGGGGGCGCACACCGGGGAGCTGTTTTTT
CASSPPRQGAHTGELFF
>TRBJ2-5|-|TRBD2|TRBV11-3
TGTGCCAGCAGCCCTCGTCTAGCGGGAGGAATAGAGACCCAGTACTTC
CASSPRLAGGIETQYF
>TRBJ2-6|-|-|TRBV28
TGTGCCAGCAGTTCGTTGGGAGTGTCTGGGGCCAACGTCCTGACTTTC
CASSSLGVSGANVLTF
>TRBJ1-6|-|-|TRBV19
TGTGCCAGTAGTAGGGCCCTTCACAGGGTCTATAATTCACCCCTCCACTTT
CASSRALHRVYNSPLHF
>TRBJ2-2|-|-|TRBV30
TGTGCCTGGGGAGGGTTCGGGAACACCGGGGAGCTGTTTTTT
CAWGGFGNTGELFF
>TRBJ1-5|once|TRBD1|TRBV30
TGTGCCTGGAGTGTACTACAGGGGCAGCCCCAGCATTTT
CAWSVLQGQPQHF
>TRBJ1-1|-|TRBD1|TRBV7-9
TGTGCCAGCAGCCCGACCCCGGGACAGGCTGTCACTGAAGCTTTCTTT
CASSPTPGQAVTEAFF
>TRBJ2-2|-|TRBD2|TRBV5-4
TGTGCCAGCAGCCGGACTAGCGGGAGGGTGGGCCTCAACACCGGGGAGCTGTTTTTT
CASSRTSGRVGLNTGELFF
>TRBJ2-1|-|-|TRBV27
TGTGCCAGCAGTTTTGCGGGATCGGTTGGCAATGAGCAGTTCTTC
CASSFAGSVGNEQFF
>TRBJ1-1|-|-|TRBV9
TGTGCCAGCAGCCCCGGCGGGAACACTGAAGCTTTCTTT
CASSPGGNTEAFF
>TRBJ1-6|-|TRBD1|TRBV6-2/TRBV6-3
TGTGCCAGCAGTGCCGGACAGGGGGATCATTCACCCCTCCACTTT
CASSAGQGDHSPLHF
>TRBJ2-3|-|-|TRBV7-6
TGTGCCAGCAGCTTAGGTAGTTTGATCACAGATACGCAGTATTTT
CASSLGSLITDTQYF
>TRBJ1-5|-|-|TRBV2
TGTGCCAGCAATCCCGTCGATGGAGGCAATCAGCCCCAGCATTTT
CASNPVDGGNQPQHF
>TRBJ2-1|-|-|TRBV11-2
TGTGCCAGCAGCATCAGCGTTTACAATGAGCAGTTCTTC
CASSISVYNEQFF
>TRBJ2-2|once|-|TRBV9
TGTGCCAGCAGCCCATACACCGGGGAGCTGTTTTTT
CASSPYTGELFF
>TRBJ2-3|-|-|TRBV2
TGTGCCAGCAGAGAGGACTACCGAAGCACAGATACGCAGTATTTT
CASREDYRSTDTQYF
>TRBJ1-1|-|-|TRBV5-1
TGCGCCAGCAGCTTGCTCCAGGGTAAAATGAACACTGAAGCTTTCTTT
CASSLLQGKMNTEAFF
>TRBJ1-3|-|TRBD1|TRBV4-1
TGCGCCAGCAGCCAAGATGGCCAGGGGGCGGACACCATATATTTT
CASSQDGQGADTIYF
>TRBJ1-1|-|TRBD1|TRBV3-1/TRBV3-2
TGTGCCAGCTCCGACAGGGTGAACACTGAAGCTTTCTTT
CASSDRVNTEAFF
>TRBJ2-3|-|TRBD1|TRBV11-2
TGTGCCAGCAGCTTAGGGACAGGGTTTGTGGCAGATACGCAGTATTTT
CASSLGTGFVADTQYF
>TRBJ2-1|-|-|TRBV7-2
TGTGCCAGCAGCACACCACGGGGCGGGACCTCCTACAATGAGCAGTTCTTC
CASSTPRGGTSYNEQFF
>TRBJ2-3|-|TRBD2|TRBV5-6
TGTGCCAGCAGCTCCGTAGGGGCGGGAGAGGATACGCAGTATTTT
CASSSVGAGEDTQYF
>TRBJ2-5|-|TRBD2|TRBV7-7
TGTGCCAGCAGCTTAGAGGGTAGCGGGAGTTTTTCCCAAGAGACCCAGTACTTC
CASSLEGSGSFSQETQYF
>TRBJ1-2|-|-|TRBV11-2
TGTGCCAGCAGCCCCCCCTCGGGAAGCTACACCTTC
CASSPPSGSYTF
>TRBJ2-2|-|TRBD2|TRBV9
TGTGCCAGCAAAGCGAGCGGGACCACCGGGGAGCTGTTTTTT
CASKASGTTGELFF
>TRBJ1-4|-|TRBD1|TRBV11-2
TGTGCCAGCAGCCTAAATTACAGGGGGGAAAAACTGTTTTTT
CASSLNYRGEKLFF
>TRBJ1-4|-|TRBD1|TRBV5-4
TGTGCCAGCAGCGGCGGGACAGGGTTTAATGAAAAACTGTTTTTT
CASSGGTGFNEKLFF
>TRBJ2-1|-|TRBD2|TRBV7-2
TGTGCCAGCAGCTTAGCTAGCGGGAGTAATATAAATGAGCAGTTCTTC
CASSLASGSNINEQFF
>TRBJ1-1|-|-|TRBV10-3
TGTGCCATCAGCTACGACTTAGTGAACACTGAAGCTTTCTTT
CAISYDLVNTEAFF